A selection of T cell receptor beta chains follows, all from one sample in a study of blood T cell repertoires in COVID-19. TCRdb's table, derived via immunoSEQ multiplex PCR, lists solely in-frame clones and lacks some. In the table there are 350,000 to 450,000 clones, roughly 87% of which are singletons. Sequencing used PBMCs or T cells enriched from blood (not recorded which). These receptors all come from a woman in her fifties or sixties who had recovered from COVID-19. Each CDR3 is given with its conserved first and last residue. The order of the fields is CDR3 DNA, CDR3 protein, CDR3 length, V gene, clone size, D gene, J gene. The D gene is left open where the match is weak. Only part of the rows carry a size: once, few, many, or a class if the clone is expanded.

DNA: TGTGCCACTACCATGGGGGGGTATAGCAATCAGCCCCAGCATTTT
CDR3: CATTMGGYSNQPQHF
length: 15
V: TRBV19
size: NA
D: NA
J: TRBJ1-5

DNA: TGCGCCAGCAGCTTATCCGGACTAGCGGGCCAAGATACGCAGTATTTT
CDR3: CASSLSGLAGQDTQYF
length: 16
V: TRBV5-1
size: NA
D: TRBD2
J: TRBJ2-3

DNA: TGTGCCAGCAGCCACAGGGGGCAGCCGATTAATGAAAAACTGTTTTTT
CDR3: CASSHRGQPINEKLFF
length: 16
V: TRBV7-9
size: NA
D: TRBD1
J: TRBJ1-4

DNA: TGCGCCAGCAGCGAAGGGACTTCTCATGAGCAGTTCTTC
CDR3: CASSEGTSHEQFF
length: 13
V: TRBV4-1
size: NA
D: NA
J: TRBJ2-1

DNA: TGTGCCACCAGCAGAGATCGGGGGAGCACCATATATTTT
CDR3: CATSRDRGSTIYF
length: 13
V: TRBV15
size: few
D: NA
J: TRBJ1-3

DNA: TGCAACCTAGCGGGAGGGCGGGAGCAGTTCTTC
CDR3: CNLAGGREQFF
length: 11
V: TRBV20-1
size: NA
D: TRBD2
J: TRBJ2-1

DNA: TGTGCCAGCAGCTTAGAGGCGGACAGTGAAGCTTTCTTT
CDR3: CASSLEADSEAFF
length: 13
V: TRBV7-9
size: once
D: NA
J: TRBJ1-1

DNA: TGTGCCAGCCTTAGCGGGGTTAACAATGAGCAGTTCTTC
CDR3: CASLSGVNNEQFF
length: 13
V: TRBV2
size: NA
D: TRBD2
J: TRBJ2-1

DNA: TGTGCCAGCAGCGTCGGGGGGGAAAATGAGCAGTTCTTC
CDR3: CASSVGGENEQFF
length: 13
V: TRBV9
size: NA
D: TRBD2
J: TRBJ2-1

DNA: TGTGCCAGCAGAGTGGGGACAGGGAACTATGGCTACACCTTC
CDR3: CASRVGTGNYGYTF
length: 14
V: TRBV7-8
size: NA
D: TRBD1
J: TRBJ1-2

DNA: TGTGCCAGCAGCCCCCGCCGTCAGGGGAGGGGGACTGAAGCTTTCTTT
CDR3: CASSPRRQGRGTEAFF
length: 16
V: TRBV7-2
size: few
D: NA
J: TRBJ1-1

DNA: TGTGCCAGCAAGCTTACAGGGGGTAATGGCTACACCTTC
CDR3: CASKLTGGNGYTF
length: 13
V: TRBV27
size: NA
D: TRBD1
J: TRBJ1-2

DNA: TGTGCCAGCAGCCCCACGACAGGGAGGTTCGAGACCCAGTACTTC
CDR3: CASSPTTGRFETQYF
length: 15
V: TRBV5-4
size: NA
D: NA
J: TRBJ2-5

DNA: TGTGCCAGTAGGACTCGGGACAGAACTTATAGCAATCAGCCCCAGCATTTT
CDR3: CASRTRDRTYSNQPQHF
length: 17
V: TRBV19
size: NA
D: TRBD1
J: TRBJ1-5

DNA: TGTGCCAGCAGGCCCGGGACTATCAACAATGAGCAGTTCTTC
CDR3: CASRPGTINNEQFF
length: 14
V: TRBV6-5
size: NA
D: TRBD2
J: TRBJ2-1

DNA: TGTGCCAGCAGTGTAGCGGGGGGGCCGCGCAATGAGCAGTTCTTC
CDR3: CASSVAGGPRNEQFF
length: 15
V: TRBV6-1
size: NA
D: TRBD2
J: TRBJ2-1

DNA: TGTGCCAGCGGAGAGTCGGAGCCACCCTACGAGCAGTACTTC
CDR3: CASGESEPPYEQYF
length: 14
V: TRBV6-5
size: NA
D: NA
J: TRBJ2-7

DNA: TGTGCCAGCAGCTTAGGGGGACTGGACTACGAGCAGTACTTC
CDR3: CASSLGGLDYEQYF
length: 14
V: TRBV11-2
size: NA
D: NA
J: TRBJ2-7

DNA: TGTGCCAGTAAACCGGGACTAGGAGCTTCCGGGGAGCTGTTTTTT
CDR3: CASKPGLGASGELFF
length: 15
V: TRBV19
size: NA
D: TRBD2
J: TRBJ2-2

DNA: TGTGCCAGCAGTCCCGGGACAGCCAATTCACCCCTCCACTTT
CDR3: CASSPGTANSPLHF
length: 14
V: TRBV27
size: NA
D: TRBD1
J: TRBJ1-6

DNA: TGTGCCAGCAGCCACGACGGCGGGGGGCGAGCCAATGAGCAGTTCTTC
CDR3: CASSHDGGGRANEQFF
length: 16
V: TRBV7-2
size: NA
D: TRBD2
J: TRBJ2-1

DNA: TGTGCCAGCAGCTCCCACTCCTACGAGCAGTACTTC
CDR3: CASSSHSYEQYF
length: 12
V: TRBV13
size: NA
D: NA
J: TRBJ2-7

DNA: TGTGCCAGCAGCGGGGGACAGGGCGGCTACAATGAGCAGTTCTTC
CDR3: CASSGGQGGYNEQFF
length: 15
V: TRBV9
size: NA
D: TRBD1
J: TRBJ2-1

DNA: TGTGCCAGCAGGGCTTGGGGGGGTCCCTCTGAGGGTTACACCTTC
CDR3: CASRAWGGPSEGYTF
length: 15
V: TRBV5-4
size: NA
D: NA
J: TRBJ1-2

DNA: TGTGCCAGCAGCCCCCGGCCGTCGGCAGGCTATGGCTACACCTTC
CDR3: CASSPRPSAGYGYTF
length: 15
V: TRBV3-1/TRBV3-2
size: NA
D: NA
J: TRBJ1-2

DNA: TGTGCCAGCAAAGGACAGGGAAACGCGCCCCAGCATTTT
CDR3: CASKGQGNAPQHF
length: 13
V: TRBV19
size: NA
D: TRBD1
J: TRBJ1-5

DNA: TGTGCCACCAGCACAGAGGGACAGGGGCGGGGAGGTGAAAAACTGTTTTTT
CDR3: CATSTEGQGRGGEKLFF
length: 17
V: TRBV15
size: once
D: TRBD1
J: TRBJ1-4

DNA: TGTGCCAGCAGGACGGATATAGCGGGGGAAAAACTGTTTTTT
CDR3: CASRTDIAGEKLFF
length: 14
V: TRBV2
size: NA
D: NA
J: TRBJ1-4

DNA: TGTGCCAGCAGTCTCGACTCCACAGGTCTCGGGGGCTACACCTTC
CDR3: CASSLDSTGLGGYTF
length: 15
V: TRBV7-3
size: NA
D: NA
J: TRBJ1-2

DNA: TGTGCCAGCAGCTCGACGGGGGGTGCTGGGACACCCCTCCACTTT
CDR3: CASSSTGGAGTPLHF
length: 15
V: TRBV7-3
size: few
D: NA
J: TRBJ1-6

DNA: TGTGCCAGCAGCCCAGGGGAGGGTAACACTGAAGCTTTCTTT
CDR3: CASSPGEGNTEAFF
length: 14
V: TRBV5-8
size: NA
D: NA
J: TRBJ1-1